These 29 T cell receptor beta chains originate from one sample sequenced in a study of control samples from healthy donors and cancer patients. The assay was immunoSEQ multiplex PCR, and TCRdb's table has in-frame clones only and misses some. Here the sample spans 100,000 to 150,000 clones, roughly 92% being singletons. Sequencing input: blood. All receptors come from a man aged 18 to 30 in good health.

The chain has TRBV9 and TRBJ2-2; 7 bases are shared with TRBD1. With V trimmed by 1 base and J by 1 base, 13 bases remained unmatched. This CDR3 comprises 19 residues. Germline V lookup: CDR1 SGDLS, CDR2 YYNGEE. CDR3 sequence: CASSVSRTNRGKNTGELFF. In nucleotides, the CDR3 is TGTGCCAGCAGCGTATCTAGGACGAACAGGGGCAAGAACACCGGGGAGCTGTTTTTT.

This clone was observed a handful of times. The J gene is TRBJ1-6, the V gene TRBV7-3; 10 bases map to TRBD1. Germline CDR1 and CDR2: SGHTA and FQGTGA. The CDR3 length is 15 residues. With V trimmed by 2 bases and J by 7 bases, 2 bases remained unmatched. The CDR3 nucleotides are TGTGCCAGCAGCTTAGGACAGGGGGTGAATTCACCCCTCCACTTT. It is translated as CASSLGQGVNSPLHF.

The rearrangement uses TRBV10-3 and TRBJ2-3; TRBD2 matches at 12 bases. Germline-derived CDR1 and CDR2 are ENHRY and SYGVKD. CDR3 length equals 17 residues. The V gene end was trimmed by 3 bases and the J gene end by 2 bases; junction bases not matched to a gene: 6. The CDR3 loop reads CAISDGTSGRLTDTQYF. The CDR3 DNA reads as TGTGCCATCAGTGATGGGACTAGCGGGCGACTCACAGATACGCAGTATTTT.

This clone was picked up one time. This chain uses TRBV3-1 (or the pseudogene TRBV3-2) with TRBJ2-1, with a weak D call TRBD1 (6 bases). V was trimmed by 3 bases and J by 7 bases, leaving 10 bases between them. Germline V gene data show CDR1 as LGHDT and CDR2 as YNNKEL (reference sequence). The CDR3 extends over 13 amino acids. The CDR3 loop is CASSHVRGNEQFF. The DNA for the CDR3 is TGTGCCAGCAGCCATGTGAGGGGGAATGAGCAGTTCTTC.

The rearrangement joins TRBV5-4 to TRBJ2-7; TRBD2 matches 9 bases. The V gene's germline CDR1 is SGHNT and CDR2 YYREEE (reference sequence). CDR3 length equals 14 residues. The V segment lost 4 bases and the J segment 6 bases; nucleotides outside the gene matches: 8. CDR3 DNA: TGTGCCAGCAGCCCGAGCGGGGGGCCCCTCGAGCAGTACTTC. It is translated as CASSPSGGPLEQYF.

The chain uses TRBV18 and TRBJ2-1; TRBD2 might be the D (7 bases). Germline-derived CDR1 and CDR2 are KGHSH and LQKENI. The CDR3 totals 14 residues. V dropped 5 bases and J dropped 4 bases, with 12 bases sitting between them. The CDR3 sequence: CASSGGAGYNEQFF. CDR3 DNA sequence: TGTGCCAGCTCAGGGGGGGCCGGATACAATGAGCAGTTCTTC.

The chain couples TRBV3-1 (or the pseudogene TRBV3-2) to TRBJ2-3; possibly TRBD1 for D (5 bases). V lost 5 bases and J lost 0, with 12 bases in between. The germline gives CDR1 LGHDT, CDR2 YNNKEL (reference sequence). CDR3 length: 15 amino acids. CDR3 DNA sequence: TGTGCCAGCAGCTCCAGAAGGGGTAGCACAGATACGCAGTATTTT. Encoded protein: CASSSRRGSTDTQYF.

The rearrangement joins TRBV6-5 to TRBJ2-3, with 9 bases fitting TRBD2. The CDR3 runs 14 residues. Trimming took 10 bases from V and 3 from J; bases not matched to a gene: 8. From germline, CDR1 is MNHEY and CDR2 SVGAGI. CDR3 residues: CATYGGGVTDTQYF. The DNA of the CDR3 is TGTGCCACCTACGGCGGGGGGGTGACAGATACGCAGTATTTT.

The genes are TRBV18 and TRBJ1-1, with D unresolved. The ends were cut back, 2 bases at V and 1 base at J, with 8 bases in the middle. This CDR3 region has 14 residues. The germline V gene has CDR1 KGHSH and CDR2 LQKENI. The CDR3 sequence is CASSPAKANTEAFF. CDR3 nucleotides: TGTGCCAGCTCACCAGCGAAAGCGAACACTGAAGCTTTCTTT.

In DNA, the CDR3 is TGTGCCAGCAGCTTAGTTGGGACTCTTAGGTCACCCCTCCACTTT. This codes for CASSLVGTLRSPLHF. J is TRBJ1-6 and V is TRBV7-9; D might be TRBD1 (5 bases). With 1 base removed from V and 10 bases from J, the gap between germline ends came to 14 bases. The V gene's germline CDR1 is SEHNR and CDR2 FQNEAQ (reference sequence). The CDR3 spans 15 residues.

This chain joins TRBV6-5 and TRBJ2-7, with D possibly matching TRBD1 (6 bases). Trimming removed 2 bases from V and 7 bases from J, with 12 bases in between. The length of the CDR3 is 13 residues. CDR1 and CDR2 (germline): MNHEY, SVGAGI. The CDR3 here is CASSYKGEYEQYF. The CDR3 region has the DNA TGTGCCAGCAGTTACAAGGGGGAGTATGAGCAGTACTTC.

The rearrangement uses TRBV7-9 and TRBJ2-3; no clear D. This CDR3 is 15 amino acids long. The germline gives CDR1 SEHNR, CDR2 FQNEAQ (reference sequence). The V end was cut by 3 bases, the J end by 5 bases, with 15 bases between. This CDR3 reads CASSFHTNSKDTQYF. CDR3 coding DNA: TGTGCCAGCAGCTTCCATACGAATTCAAAAGATACGCAGTATTTT.

The V and J genes are TRBV4-2 and TRBJ1-2; no firm D call. V was clipped by 6 bases and J by 1 base, with 12 bases between them. This CDR3 has 14 residues. Germline V lookup: CDR1 LGHNA, CDR2 YNFKEQ. CDR3: CASSDAGINYGYTF. The CDR3, as DNA: TGTGCCAGCAGTGACGCGGGGATTAACTATGGCTACACCTTC.

The J gene is TRBJ2-2, the V gene TRBV27; 8 bases fit TRBD2. The V and J ends lost 5 bases and 5 bases, in that order; junction bases with no gene match: 10. Germline CDR1 reads MNHEY; CDR2 reads SMNVEV (reference sequence). The CDR3 consists of 16 residues. The CDR3: CASSDLAGTRTGELFF. CDR3 in DNA: TGTGCCAGCAGTGATTTAGCGGGGACGAGGACCGGGGAGCTGTTTTTT.

The V call is TRBV2, the J call TRBJ1-2; no clear D gene. V was clipped by 9 bases and J by 2 bases, with 10 bases between them. The CDR3 loop spans 12 amino acids. Germline values: CDR1 SNHLY, CDR2 FYNNEI. This CDR3 reads CASNRANYGYTF. The CDR3 DNA sequence: TGTGCCAGTAATCGGGCAAACTATGGCTACACCTTC.

The CDR3 DNA follows: TGTGCCATCAGTCCATCCGATGGACCACAAAACACTGAAGCTTTCTTT. It specifies CAISPSDGPQNTEAFF. V is TRBV10-3 and J is TRBJ1-1; no reliable D call. This CDR3 spans 16 amino acids. Germline assignment: CDR1 ENHRY and CDR2 SYGVKD. Trimming cost V 5 bases and J 2 bases, with 18 bases left between them.

The V gene is TRBV2, the J gene TRBJ2-3; TRBD1 agrees at 7 bases. Trimming removed 8 bases from V and 2 bases from J; junction bases left unmatched: 16. CDR1 and CDR2 from the germline V gene are SNHLY and FYNNEI. The CDR3 runs 17 residues. The CDR3, as DNA: TGTGCCAGCTTGAGCATCGCGACAGGGATAGTCACAGATACGCAGTATTTT. This gives the protein CASLSIATGIVTDTQYF.

The chain couples TRBV14 to TRBJ2-3; no definite D call. Trimming cost V 6 bases and J 4 bases, with 14 bases left between them. Per the germline V gene, CDR1 is SGHDN and CDR2 is FVKESK. The CDR3 has 14 residues. In DNA, the CDR3 is TGTGCCAGCAGTCCTAGGATTCCACCAGATACGCAGTATTTT. Its protein product is CASSPRIPPDTQYF.

This chain uses TRBV3-1 (or the pseudogene TRBV3-2) with TRBJ1-1, with TRBD1 matching over 10 bases. The junction had 6 bases not matched to a gene; V was cut back by 4 bases and J by 4 bases. The CDR3 has 15 residues. The germline CDR1 and CDR2 sequences are LGHDT and YNNKEL (reference sequence). This CDR3 reads CASSLGTGEVTEAFF. The DNA of the CDR3 is TGTGCCAGCAGCCTTGGGACAGGGGAGGTCACTGAAGCTTTCTTT.

The V and J genes are TRBV5-6 and TRBJ2-1; the match to TRBD2 covers 8 bases. This CDR3 is built from 15 residues. Germline V gives CDR1 SGHDT, CDR2 YYEEEE. Germline trimming cut 4 bases from V and 3 bases from J; bases unmatched to any gene: 6. The CDR3 nucleotides are TGTGCCAGCAGCCCTGGACTAGCCCGCTACAATGAGCAGTTCTTC. This codes for CASSPGLARYNEQFF.

This clone has only one observation. J is TRBJ1-2 and V is TRBV6-5, with D possibly TRBD1 on 6 matching bases. This CDR3 is 13 amino acids long. Per germline, CDR1 MNHEY and CDR2 SVGAGI. Trimming cost V 2 bases and J 8 bases, with 12 bases left between them. DNA for the CDR3: TGTGCCAGCAGTTACACCCGGGGGGCCGGCTACACCTTC. This gives the protein CASSYTRGAGYTF.

The rearrangement links TRBV6-5 to TRBJ1-5; D uncertain. CDR1 and CDR2 (germline): MNHEY, SVGAGI. Trimming took off 2 bases at V and 5 bases at J, with 7 bases between the two ends. The CDR3 is 13 residues long. CDR3 DNA: TGTGCCAGCAGTTACAGGTTGGATCAGCCCCAGCATTTT. The encoded protein is CASSYRLDQPQHF.

This rearrangement joins TRBV5-5 to TRBJ2-7; 9 bases agree with TRBD1. With V trimmed by 4 bases and J by 0 bases, 2 bases remained unmatched. Per the germline V gene, CDR1 is SGHKS and CDR2 is YYEKEE (reference sequence). The CDR3 length is 14 residues. The DNA for the CDR3 is TGTGCCAGCAGCGGGGACAGGGCCTCCTACGAGCAGTACTTC. It specifies CASSGDRASYEQYF.

The chain links TRBV4-1 to TRBJ1-1; no reliable D call. Germline CDR1 reads MGHRA; CDR2 reads YSYEKL. Between the trimmed V and J ends, which lost 2 bases and 0 bases, there was a span of 10 bases. CDR3 length: 15 residues. Written as DNA, the CDR3 is TGCGCCAGCAGCCAATTTCCACGGATGAACACTGAAGCTTTCTTT. Residues: CASSQFPRMNTEAFF.

The chain uses TRBV12-3 or TRBV12-4 and TRBJ2-7; TRBD2 is a possible D gene (5 bases). The V gene lost 6 bases and the J gene lost 4 bases, with 13 bases spanning the gap. The CDR3 loop spans 13 amino acids. CDR3 residues: CASSLAGGYEQYF. In DNA, the CDR3 is TGTGCCAGCAGCCTCGCTGGCGGGTACGAGCAGTACTTC.

The table lists this clone with a count of one. V gene TRBV5-3 combines with J gene TRBJ2-2, with 9 bases identical to TRBD2. TRBV5-3 is an ORF, and what it does is uncertain. V shed 3 bases and J 5 bases; nucleotides not matched to a gene: 11. CDR3 length equals 17 residues. The chain's CDR3 is CARSSPASGVGTGELFF. DNA for the CDR3: TGTGCCAGAAGCTCTCCGGCTAGCGGGGTGGGGACCGGGGAGCTGTTTTTT.

The CDR3 bases are TGTGCCAGCAGCCAAGCAGGGTTCAATTCACCCCTCCACTTT. It encodes CASSQAGFNSPLHF. The rearrangement uses TRBV3-1 (or the pseudogene TRBV3-2) and TRBJ1-6, with D possibly TRBD1 on 5 matching bases. There are 14 residues in the CDR3. Germline assignment: CDR1 LGHDT and CDR2 YNNKEL (reference sequence). The V end lost 1 base, the J end lost 7 bases, and 8 bases lay between the germline ends.

This chain connects TRBV11-2 to TRBJ2-2; D unresolved. Trimming cost V 5 bases and J 13 bases, with 8 bases left between them. The CDR3 sequence is 10 residues long. Germline CDR1 and CDR2: SGHAT and FQNNGV. The CDR3 spells CASSLTGLFF. The CDR3, as DNA: TGTGCCAGCAGCCTTACGGGGCTGTTTTTT.

The chain combines TRBV7-3 with TRBJ2-7; possibly TRBD1 for D (6 bases). Germline V gene sequence: CDR1 SGHTA, CDR2 FQGTGA. V was shortened by 0 bases and J by 5 bases, with 8 bases between the two germline ends. The CDR3 contains 13 residues. The CDR3, as DNA: TGTGCCAGCAGCTTAACCAGGGGCCACGAGCAGTACTTC. Encoded protein: CASSLTRGHEQYF.